The clone carrying this T cell receptor (beta chain) appeared many times. This entry comes from a study of early T cells in non-severe SARS-CoV-2 infection. About the research overall: With bulk RNA from unsorted whole blood as input, sequencing yielded unpaired chains.

Attachment of unique molecular identifiers was made to individual cDNA molecules. One entry per CDR3 protein, called by TCRdb with MiXCR from the 5' RACE reads. The data show some 25,000 distinct CDR3 sequences, 5.4% seen once. The CDR3 totals 13 residues. CDR1 and CDR2 (germline): SGHTA, FQGNSA. V was shortened by 5 bases and J by 5 bases, with 11 bases between the two germline ends. The receptor comes from an adult who was a healthcare worker with PCR-confirmed SARS-CoV-2 infection or an uninfected control (not recorded which). V and J are TRBV7-2 and TRBJ2-3, with D uncertain. Specimen: whole blood. The CDR3 reads CASSRSIRDTQYF. CDR3 bases: TGTGCCAGCAGCAGAAGCATAAGAGATACGCAGTATTTT.